The next 9 T cell receptor beta chains were all read from a single sample in a study of cytomegalovirus exposure and HLA in healthy donors (dated by TCRdb to 2017 to 2019). The library was produced with the immunoSEQ multiplex PCR assay. The multiplex PCR relied on a mix of 60 forward primers for TCR Vbeta segments and 13 reverse primers for TCR Jbeta segments. This is the immuneACCESS table as TCRdb keeps it, with only in-frame sequences that have V and J called. A part of the clones is gone; compared with another copy, unresolved V genes explain less than half, and the rest is unexplained. A total of 50,000 or so clones appear in this sample, over 60% of them only once. Approximately 2.7% of the sample belongs to the ten largest clones. Sequencing was performed on PBMCs. The source of these receptors is a woman aged 40 to 50 in good health and CMV-seropositive.

This sequence joins TRBV9 and TRBJ1-6, with a weak D call TRBD1 (5 bases). The CDR3 covers 15 residues. V lost 0 bases to trimming and J lost 7 bases, with 11 bases between them. CDR1 is SGDLS, CDR2 YYNGEE, per germline. As DNA, the CDR3 is TGTGCCAGCAGCGTAGAGACAGTACCCAATTCACCCCTCCACTTT. Residues: CASSVETVPNSPLHF.

The gene calls are TRBV7-2 and TRBJ1-1; no clear D. CDR1 and CDR2 from the germline V gene are SGHTA and FQGNSA. The CDR3 runs 15 residues. Deletions cut 0 bases from V and 4 bases from J, with 12 bases between. The CDR3 loop is CASSLASREGTEAFF. CDR3 sequence (DNA): TGTGCCAGCAGCTTAGCGAGTAGGGAGGGCACTGAAGCTTTCTTT.

The chain recombines TRBV6-5 with TRBJ1-3; a possible D gene is TRBD1 (5 bases). V was cut by 10 bases and J by 3 bases, with 16 bases left in between. Per the germline V gene, CDR1 is MNHEY and CDR2 is SVGAGI. The CDR3 is made up of 14 amino acids. The CDR3 sequence: CATLGGSFGNTIYF. In DNA, the CDR3 is TGTGCCACTTTGGGGGGGAGCTTTGGAAACACCATATATTTT.

This chain joins TRBV7-9 and TRBJ1-2, with 7 bases lining up with TRBD1. The CDR3 is 15 residues long. J lost 4 bases, V lost 5 bases, and 10 bases had no gene match. Germline CDR1 and CDR2: SEHNR and FQNEAQ (reference sequence). CDR3 nucleotides: TGTGCCAGCAGCATCACCCTTGGGACAGCCTATGGCTACACCTTC. It encodes CASSITLGTAYGYTF.

This chain uses TRBV5-1 with TRBJ1-2, with 7 bases identical to TRBD1. Trimming removed 4 bases from V and 2 bases from J; junction bases left unmatched: 2. In germline, CDR1 is SGHRS, CDR2 YFSETQ. The CDR3 loop spans 13 amino acids. The CDR3, as DNA: TGCGCCAGCAGCGCGACAGGGAACTATGGCTACACCTTC. It specifies CASSATGNYGYTF.

The chain recombines TRBV10-1 with TRBJ1-4; TRBD1 matches 9 bases. CDR3 length: 12 residues. Germline V lookup: CDR1 WNHNN, CDR2 SYGVQD (reference sequence). The J segment lost 6 bases and the V segment lost 8 bases, leaving 1 base of the junction unmatched. This CDR3 reads CASRDRDEKLFF. CDR3 nucleotides: TGCGCCAGCCGGGACAGGGATGAAAAACTGTTTTTT.

The genes are TRBV5-6 and TRBJ2-5; the D is unclear. CDR1 and CDR2 from the germline V gene are SGHDT and YYEEEE. The CDR3 has 14 amino acids. The germline V and J ends were trimmed by 4 bases and 1 base, with 11 bases remaining between them. The CDR3 loop reads CASSHYQIQETQYF. The CDR3 region has the DNA TGTGCCAGCAGCCACTATCAAATCCAAGAGACCCAGTACTTC.

V gene TRBV11-3 combines with J gene TRBJ1-3; TRBD1 matches 7 bases. Per germline, CDR1 SGHNT and CDR2 YENEEA. V shed 2 bases, J shed 2 bases, and the junction held 3 bases outside the gene matches. CDR3 length: 15 amino acids. The DNA of the CDR3 is TGTGCCAGCAGCTTAAGAGGGGGCCCTGGAAACACCATATATTTT. Its protein product is CASSLRGGPGNTIYF.

The V and J genes are TRBV10-1 and TRBJ1-1, with D unresolved. V lost 8 bases and J 0 bases, leaving 10 bases between the germline ends. Germline V gives CDR1 WNHNN, CDR2 SYGVQD (reference sequence). CDR3 length: 13 amino acids. CDR3 residues: CASSSGMNTEAFF. The CDR3 coding sequence is TGCGCCAGCTCGTCAGGCATGAACACTGAAGCTTTCTTT.